The rows below give T cell receptor beta chains drawn from one sample of a study of molecular identifiers for immune sequencing clone quantification. One entry per CDR3 protein results from TCRdb running MiXCR on the PCR reads. Of some 680,000 distinct CDR3 sequences in the sample, 25% are singletons; the top ten hold about 0.84%. Specimen: naive CD8+ T cells from blood, with Jurkat cell RNA spiked in. The receptor source for this set is a human donor in good health. Some libraries in this study had Jurkat cell RNA spiked in. Both conserved end residues are part of each CDR3. A D gene is named only where the DNA matches it firmly. Clone size appears in some rows only: once, few, many, or a class for an expanded clone.

v_call	clone_size	d_call	j_call	cdr3_nt	cdr3_aa
TRBV19	.	.	TRBJ2-4	TGTGCCAGTAGTTCACCGGACCTGGGGTCCAAAAACATTCAGTACTTC	CASSSPDLGSKNIQYF
TRBV19	.	.	TRBJ1-1	TGTGCCAGTAATATGGGATTTAACACTGAAGCTTTCTTT	CASNMGFNTEAFF
TRBV19	.	TRBD2	TRBJ2-7	TGTGCCAGTAGTAATTCCAACGGGAGGGCGTCCTACGAGCAGTACTTC	CASSNSNGRASYEQYF
TRBV5-1	.	TRBD2	TRBJ2-1	TGCGCCAGCAGCTTTCGGGAGGGTTTGAGTGAGCAGTTCTTC	CASSFREGLSEQFF
TRBV30	few	.	TRBJ2-7	TGTGCCTGGAGCAGCAGCTCCTACGAGCAGTACTTC	CAWSSSSYEQYF
TRBV9	many	.	TRBJ2-3	TGTGCCAGCAGCGGCTACTCAGCTAGCACAGATACGCAGTATTTT	CASSGYSASTDTQYF
TRBV28	.	.	TRBJ1-2	TGTGCCCATGGCGGCAGGGGCTCCTACTATGGCTACGCCTTC	CAHGGRGSYYGYAF
TRBV7-6	many	.	TRBJ2-3	TGTGCCAGCAGCTTAGCGGAGCGGCTAGATACGCAGTATTTT	CASSLAERLDTQYF
TRBV20-1	many	.	TRBJ1-1	TGCAGTGCTAGAGATTTGGGGATTTCTTCACCAGCTTTCTTT	CSARDLGISSPAFF
TRBV7-6	many	.	TRBJ2-3	TGTGCCAGCAGCTTACAACCCCCAGTAGATACGCAGTATTTT	CASSLQPPVDTQYF
TRBV28	many	TRBD1	TRBJ1-5	TGTGCCAGCGGAGAGCCAGGGGGACAGCCCCAGCATTTT	CASGEPGGQPQHF
TRBV4-1	.	.	TRBJ1-1	TGCGCCAGCAGCCAAGAGTCGAGCAGGGCAGTGAACACTGAAGCTTTCTTT	CASSQESSRAVNTEAFF
TRBV30	many	.	TRBJ1-5	TGTGCCTGGGCTGAGCGGGGACCAAGCAATCAGCCCCAGCATTTT	CAWAERGPSNQPQHF
TRBV2	.	TRBD2	TRBJ2-3	TGTGCCAGCAGTCCCGGGACTAGCGGGAGGGCCGGAGATACGCAGTATTTT	CASSPGTSGRAGDTQYF
TRBV5-6	many	.	TRBJ2-5	TGTGCCAGCAGCCCGGGCCTAGCCCTGGGGACCCAGTACTTC	CASSPGLALGTQYF
TRBV30	.	TRBD1	TRBJ2-5	TGTGCCTGGAGTTCTCCGGGACAGGGAGGGGAGACCCAGTACTTC	CAWSSPGQGGETQYF
TRBV3-1	few	.	TRBJ1-6	TGTGCCAGCAGCCCCTCTAGGGTGGCAGGGTATCTCTCCCTCCACTTT	CASSPSRVAGYLSLHF
TRBV4-3	few	.	TRBJ2-1	TGCGCCAGCAGCCATCTCAGCGGTTCAGGGGCAGTGTACAATGAGCAGTTCTTC	CASSHLSGSGAVYNEQFF
TRBV28	.	.	TRBJ2-7	TGTGCCAGCAGCCTCGGTGCAGGGACGAAGCAGTACTTC	CASSLGAGTKQYF
TRBV4-3	many	.	TRBJ2-5	TGCGCCAGCAGCCAAGATCGAGGGGTTGAAGAGACCCAGTACTTC	CASSQDRGVEETQYF
TRBV6-5	many	TRBD2	TRBJ2-3	TGTGCCAGCAGTCCATCCGCCAGACGGCTAGCGGGAGATACGCAGTATTTT	CASSPSARRLAGDTQYF
TRBV4-3	once	TRBD1	TRBJ2-1	TGCGCCAGCAGCCAGAGTCCCGGGACAGGTAGGAGTGAGCAGTTCTTC	CASSQSPGTGRSEQFF
TRBV28	few	.	TRBJ2-7	TGTGCCAGCAGTTTTCCGAGGGCGAGGGAGACAAGGTACGAGCAGTACTTC	CASSFPRARETRYEQYF
TRBV7-9	few	TRBD1	TRBJ2-5	TGTGCCAGCAGCCCATGGACAGGGACCTCCGGGGAGACCCAGTACTTC	CASSPWTGTSGETQYF
TRBV30	few	.	TRBJ1-5	TGTGCCTGGAGTGTACGACAGAATGACAATCAGCCCCAGCATTTT	CAWSVRQNDNQPQHF
TRBV7-9	many	.	TRBJ1-2	TGTGCCAGCAGCTTATCGGAACAGGGTACTGACTATGGCTACACCTTC	CASSLSEQGTDYGYTF
TRBV2	.	.	TRBJ2-1	TGTGCCAGCAGCTTCCGGGATAGACAGTTCTTC	CASSFRDRQFF
TRBV7-9	.	.	TRBJ2-7	TGTGCCAGCAGTTGGACAGAAAATCCCTACGAGCAGTACTTC	CASSWTENPYEQYF
TRBV6-5	many	TRBD1	TRBJ1-1	TGTGCCAGCAGGCACCGGGACAGCTACATGAACACTGAAGCTTTCTTT	CASRHRDSYMNTEAFF
TRBV7-9	many	.	TRBJ2-7	TGTGCCAGCAGCTTAGCCCGGGGGAACGAGCAGTACTTC	CASSLARGNEQYF
TRBV7-6	few	.	TRBJ1-1	TGTGCCAGCAGCCACCTCTCATATAACACTGAAGCTTTCTTT	CASSHLSYNTEAFF
TRBV13	many	.	TRBJ1-2	TGTGCCAGCAGCTCCAGATATGGCTACACCTTC	CASSSRYGYTF
TRBV5-1	many	.	TRBJ1-1	TGCGCCAGCAGCTTTAGTTCCGGACTCGATACTGAAGCTTTCTTT	CASSFSSGLDTEAFF
TRBV7-2	many	.	TRBJ2-7	TGTGCCAGCAGCCTCGGGGCAGGGCCGTTCTACGAGCAGTACTTC	CASSLGAGPFYEQYF
TRBV6-5	.	.	TRBJ2-7	TGTGCCAGCTCCTTAAGGGCCTACTACTACGAGCAGTACTTC	CASSLRAYYYEQYF
TRBV12-3/TRBV12-4	many	.	TRBJ2-3	TGTGCCAGCAGCGCAAAGCGGTATGATGGGGGTTTGACAGATACGCAGTATTTT	CASSAKRYDGGLTDTQYF